This T cell receptor beta chain was captured in a study of blood T cell repertoires in COVID-19. The overall study: PBMCs, B-cell-depleted T cells, or T cells provided the cDNA or gDNA that made up the material.

As originally analysed: Reference gene primer amplification yielded estimated nucleated cell counts. TCRdb's table, derived via immunoSEQ multiplex PCR, lists solely in-frame clones and lacks some. V and J calls and clone size are as listed in that table; D and trimming were resolved from the DNA. The table includes approximately 300,000 clones, around 87% detected once. Enrollees, about 18 to 89 years old, lived in 20 to 25 US areas. In its sample, this clone was seen once. This sequence was found in a woman aged 30 to 39 who had recovered from COVID-19. What was sequenced was PBMCs or T cells enriched from blood (not recorded which).

In DNA, the CDR3 is TGTGCCAGCAGCTGGACAGGGGCGAATGAGCAGTTCTTC. It codes for CASSWTGANEQFF. This chain joins TRBV11-3 and TRBJ2-1; the match to TRBD1 covers 9 bases. The CDR3 has 13 residues. Germline V gene lookup returns CDR1 SGHNT and CDR2 YENEEA. The junction had 2 bases not matched to a gene; V was cut back by 4 bases and J by 7 bases.